The T cell receptor beta chain under discussion was sequenced for a study of identical twins. TCRdb re-derived calls from the 5' RACE reads in MiXCR, one entry per CDR3 protein. The sample records roughly 280,000 distinct CDR3 sequences, roughly 9% being singletons. CDR3 length equals 13 residues. Trimming removed 4 bases at V and 6 bases at J, with 14 bases between. Germline-derived CDR1 and CDR2 are SQVTM and ANQGSEA. This sample also appeared in a second study, on yellow fever vaccine responses in identical twins.

The chain combines TRBV29-1 with TRBJ2-3; D possibly uses TRBD1 or TRBD2 (6 bases each). This TCR was sampled from a woman between 18 and 30 years old in good health. Sequences were obtained from CD8+ T cells sorted from blood. CDR3 sequence reads: CSVGGAIGDTQYF. CDR3 DNA: TGCAGCGTTGGGGGGGCCATAGGCGATACGCAGTATTTT.